One and the same sample provided the 32 T cell receptor beta chains below, sequenced in a study of blood T cell repertoires in COVID-19. The data were produced by immunoSEQ multiplex PCR, yet TCRdb's version contains in-frame clones alone and is incomplete. The sample records 100,000 to 150,000 clones, over 75% being singletons. The sequenced material came from peripheral blood. The receptors come from a man aged 25-45 years with COVID-19, enrolled during active disease.

This clone has more than one count but fewer than ten. V gene TRBV10-2 combines with J gene TRBJ2-2; D is possibly TRBD2 (5 bases). The CDR3 length is 16 residues. V was pared by 2 bases and J by 2 bases, with 12 bases between. From germline, CDR1 is WSHSY and CDR2 SAAADI. The CDR3 protein is CASSERLADNTGELFF. For the CDR3, the DNA is TGCGCCAGCAGTGAGAGGCTAGCTGACAACACCGGGGAGCTGTTTTTT.

This chain uses TRBV23-1 with TRBJ1-6; possibly TRBD1 for D (5 bases). TRBV23-1 is reported as an ORF; its role is uncertain. The CDR3 is 20 amino acids. V lost 2 bases and J lost 10, with 30 bases in between. The CDR3 spells CASSQIGPWGQGEVVSPLHF. The DNA for the CDR3 is TGCGCCAGCAGTCAAATCGGGCCCTGGGGCCAGGGTGAGGTCGTATCACCCCTCCACTTT.

J is TRBJ2-6 and V is TRBV7-2; tentative D call: TRBD2 (6 bases). Deletions cut 5 bases from V and 0 bases from J, with 20 bases between. This CDR3 comprises 19 residues. Germline loops: CDR1 SGHTA, CDR2 FQGNSA. CDR3 nucleotides: TGTGCCAGCAGCCCTAGAGGAGGGGTGGGGAGCTCTGGGGCCAACGTCCTGACTTTC. Amino acids: CASSPRGGVGSSGANVLTF.

This chain connects TRBV3-1 (or the pseudogene TRBV3-2) to TRBJ2-1; 11 nucleotides line up with TRBD2. Germline V CDR1 and CDR2: LGHDT, YNNKEL (reference sequence). The ends lost 3 bases at V and 7 bases at J; junction bases unmatched: 2. The CDR3 totals 14 residues. CDR3 sequence: CASSHTSGGNEQFF. As DNA, the CDR3 is TGTGCCAGCAGCCACACTAGCGGGGGTAATGAGCAGTTCTTC.

The rearrangement uses TRBV11-2 and TRBJ2-7; 7 bases are a match to TRBD2. V gave up 7 bases and J gave up 0 bases; unmatched junction bases: 6. The length of the CDR3 is 14 residues. Germline lookup yields CDR1 SGHAT and CDR2 FQNNGV. This chain's CDR3 is CASTYGGNSYEQYF. The DNA for the CDR3 is TGTGCCAGCACCTACGGGGGGAACTCCTACGAGCAGTACTTC.

The V and J genes are TRBV28 and TRBJ1-2; a weak D match, TRBD1 (6 bases). Germline lookup yields CDR1 MDHEN and CDR2 SYDVKM. The CDR3 consists of 13 residues. V lost 6 bases and J lost 2, with 10 bases in between. The CDR3 sequence: CASRLRGNYGYTF. CDR3 DNA sequence: TGTGCCAGCAGACTCAGGGGAAACTATGGCTACACCTTC.

The chain employs TRBV12-3 or TRBV12-4 and TRBJ1-5; D is unresolved. This CDR3 contains 12 residues. The germline V and J ends were trimmed by 6 bases and 7 bases, with 10 bases remaining between them. The chain's CDR3 is CASSPTQQPQHF. CDR3 in DNA: TGTGCCAGCAGCCCAACCCAGCAGCCCCAGCATTTT.

This chain joins TRBV7-8 and TRBJ2-1; perhaps TRBD2 as D (5 bases). The CDR3 extends over 14 amino acids. Trimming removed 5 bases at V and 2 bases at J, with 10 bases between. Germline values: CDR1 SGHVS, CDR2 FQNEAQ. The CDR3 is CASSPGNAYNEQFF. The DNA for the CDR3 is TGTGCCAGCAGCCCGGGGAATGCCTACAATGAGCAGTTCTTC.

V usage is TRBV30 and J usage is TRBJ1-5, with D perhaps TRBD1 (6 bases). The V gene's germline CDR1 is GTSNPN and CDR2 SVGIG (reference sequence). This CDR3 is built from 14 residues. Between the trimmed V and J ends, which lost 3 bases and 2 bases, there was a span of 11 bases. This CDR3 is CAWRSAGGNQPQHF. CDR3 nucleotides: TGTGCCTGGAGGAGTGCAGGGGGCAATCAGCCCCAGCATTTT.

The chain has TRBV11-3 and TRBJ2-1, with 7 bases matching TRBD2. Germline V gene lookup returns CDR1 SGHNT and CDR2 YENEEA. V lost 4 bases and J lost 7; bases outside the gene matches: 13. The CDR3 is 16 residues long. CDR3 nucleotides: TGTGCCAGCAGCTCATGGGACTACGGAGCTAGGAATGAGCAGTTCTTC. Translated, it gives CASSSWDYGARNEQFF.

This chain joins TRBV18 and TRBJ2-1; 12 bases fit TRBD2. Germline loops: CDR1 KGHSH, CDR2 LQKENI. The CDR3 has 16 amino acids. The ends lost 8 bases at V and 4 bases at J; junction bases unmatched: 9. The chain's CDR3 is CASLGLAGRKYNEQFF. CDR3 nucleotides: TGTGCCAGCCTCGGACTAGCGGGAAGGAAATACAATGAGCAGTTCTTC.

The gene calls are TRBV27 and TRBJ2-7, with 7 bases lining up with TRBD1. The CDR3 has 14 amino acids. The ends lost 4 bases at V and 2 bases at J; junction bases unmatched: 5. Germline V gives CDR1 MNHEY, CDR2 SMNVEV (reference sequence). The CDR3 DNA is TGTGCCAGCAGTTCAGGGGACAGCACCTACGAGCAGTACTTC. Its translation is CASSSGDSTYEQYF.

CDR3 region: CASRPLADSSTDTQYF. The CDR3 DNA follows: TGTGCCAGCAGACCGCTAGCAGATTCTAGCACAGATACGCAGTATTTT. The chain is built from TRBV28 and TRBJ2-3; maybe TRBD2 (5 bases). In germline, CDR1 is MDHEN, CDR2 SYDVKM. Trimming left V 6 bases short and J 0 bases short, with 16 bases between. This CDR3 contains 16 residues.

The chain has TRBV6-2 or TRBV6-3 and TRBJ1-1, with TRBD1 matching 7 bases. CDR1 and CDR2 (germline): MNHEY, SVGEGT. Trimming at V came to 4 bases and at J to 1 base, leaving 3 bases not matched to a gene. The CDR3 is made up of 14 amino acids. The CDR3 sequence: CASSSRGWNTEAFF. The CDR3 region has the DNA TGTGCCAGCAGTTCCAGGGGGTGGAACACTGAAGCTTTCTTT.

The rearrangement links TRBV5-4 to TRBJ1-1; TRBD1 agrees at 8 bases. Germline CDR1 reads SGHNT; CDR2 reads YYREEE (reference sequence). The V and J ends lost 2 bases and 7 bases, in that order; junction bases with no gene match: 16. This CDR3 contains 17 residues. CDR3 coding DNA: TGTGCCAGCAGCTTAGGACAGGGTTGGGGCCGAACAAATGAAGCTTTCTTT. This codes for CASSLGQGWGRTNEAFF.

This chain uses TRBV28 with TRBJ1-2, with D unclear. The CDR3 is 14 amino acids. Trimming removed 7 bases at V and 8 bases at J, with 20 bases between. CDR1 is MDHEN and CDR2 is SYDVKM in the germline V gene. The CDR3 loop is CASTLGRALGGYTF. The CDR3 bases are TGTGCCAGCACCCTAGGGCGGGCACTCGGCGGCTACACCTTC.

The gene calls are TRBV10-3 and TRBJ1-5, with TRBD1 as a possible D gene (5 bases). The germline V gene encodes CDR1 ENHRY and CDR2 SYGVKD. The CDR3 totals 17 residues. The germline V and J ends were trimmed by 3 bases and 0 bases, with 15 bases remaining between them. The CDR3 region has the DNA TGTGCCATCAGTGAAAACCTAGGGGATTATAGCAATCAGCCCCAGCATTTT. Translated, it gives CAISENLGDYSNQPQHF.

The chain combines TRBV15 with TRBJ2-1; a weak D match, TRBD1 (5 bases). Trimming cost V 2 bases and J 10 bases, with 15 bases left between them. Germline V gene lookup returns CDR1 LNHNV and CDR2 YYDKDF (reference sequence). The CDR3 loop spans 14 amino acids. Here the CDR3 DNA reads TGTGCCACCAGCAGAACCTTCGACAGCGCCGAGCAGTTCTTC. Protein: CATSRTFDSAEQFF.

J is TRBJ1-2 and V is TRBV11-2, with 9 bases identical to TRBD1. V gave up 6 bases and J gave up 8 bases; unmatched junction bases: 7. The CDR3 sequence is 13 residues long. In germline, CDR1 is SGHAT, CDR2 FQNNGV. The CDR3 nucleotides read TGTGCCAGCAGTCAAACAGGGGGCGAGGGCTACACCTTC. Protein sequence: CASSQTGGEGYTF.

This rearrangement joins TRBV7-6 to TRBJ2-7, with D hard to call. The CDR3 has 15 residues. The ends were cut back, 1 base at V and 2 bases at J, with 12 bases in the middle. Germline V CDR1 and CDR2: SGHVS, FNYEAQ. The DNA for the CDR3 is TGTGCCAGCAGCTTAGGGGTCGGGTCCGCCTACGAGCAGTACTTC. It encodes CASSLGVGSAYEQYF.

The V call is TRBV29-1, the J call TRBJ1-1; 7 nucleotides align to TRBD1. The V segment lost 7 bases and the J segment 1 base; nucleotides outside the gene matches: 9. Germline V lookup: CDR1 SQVTM, CDR2 ANQGSEA. CDR3 size: 14 residues. As DNA, the CDR3 is TGCAGCGCCGACAGGGTTATAGGGAACACTGAAGCTTTCTTT. Protein product: CSADRVIGNTEAFF.

The V call is TRBV7-9, the J call TRBJ2-4; D possibly corresponds to TRBD2 (5 bases). Trimming removed 1 base from V and 5 bases from J, with 9 bases in between. The CDR3 extends over 14 amino acids. The germline CDR1 and CDR2 sequences are SEHNR and FQNEAQ (reference sequence). The CDR3 region has the DNA TGTGCCAGCAGCTTAGTGGGGAGCCAAAACATTCAGTACTTC. It encodes CASSLVGSQNIQYF. Full variable domain (rest looked up from reference TRBV7-9 and TRBJ2-4): DTGVSQNPRHKITKRGQNVTFRCDPISEHNRLYWYRQTLGQGPEFLTYFQNEAQLEKSRLLSDRFSAERPKGSFSTLEIQRTEQGDSAMYLCASSLVGSQNIQYFGAGTRLSVL.

The rearrangement joins TRBV5-1 to TRBJ1-3; D is undetermined. The CDR3 loop spans 17 amino acids. The germline gives CDR1 SGHRS, CDR2 YFSETQ. The ends were cut back, 4 bases at V and 1 base at J, with 18 bases in the middle. The CDR3: CASSAAFAGGSGNTIYF. DNA for the CDR3: TGCGCCAGCAGCGCGGCCTTCGCCGGAGGGTCTGGAAACACCATATATTTT.

The chain carries TRBV6-5 and TRBJ2-3, with D perhaps matching TRBD1 (6 bases). V lost 8 bases and J 2 bases, leaving 14 bases between the germline ends. This CDR3 comprises 14 residues. Germline CDR1 and CDR2: MNHEY and SVGAGI. CDR3: CASFRAGVTDTQYF. The CDR3 DNA sequence: TGTGCCAGCTTCAGGGCAGGGGTCACAGATACGCAGTATTTT.

The chain combines TRBV7-9 with TRBJ2-7, with TRBD2 identical over 8 bases. V was clipped by 3 bases and J by 3 bases; unmatched bases: 7. CDR3 length: 15 amino acids. Germline CDR1 and CDR2: SEHNR and FQNEAQ (reference sequence). The CDR3 DNA is TGTGCCAGCAGCTTGGATCTCAGCGGGAGCTACGAGCAGTACTTC. It encodes CASSLDLSGSYEQYF.

This chain joins TRBV2 and TRBJ1-5; no clear D gene. V lost 1 base and J 4 bases, leaving 8 bases between the germline ends. CDR1 SNHLY and CDR2 FYNNEI come from the germline V gene. This CDR3 comprises 14 residues. CDR3 protein: CASSEGDGNQPQHF. The CDR3 DNA is TGTGCCAGCAGTGAAGGAGATGGTAATCAGCCCCAGCATTTT.

This rearrangement joins TRBV4-1 to TRBJ1-1, with D perhaps TRBD1 (5 bases). V lost 1 base and J lost 0, with 9 bases in between. Germline CDR1 is MGHRA and CDR2 is YSYEKL. CDR3 length: 15 residues. CDR3 DNA: TGCGCCAGCAGCCAAGGTCTCAGGGTGAACACTGAAGCTTTCTTT. Protein product: CASSQGLRVNTEAFF.

This chain links TRBV29-1 with TRBJ1-2; D uncertain. The CDR3 consists of 11 residues. Germline V gene lookup returns CDR1 SQVTM and CDR2 ANQGSEA. V dropped 5 bases and J dropped 4 bases, with 8 bases sitting between them. The CDR3 is CSVLTAYGYTF. In nucleotides, the CDR3 is TGCAGCGTTCTCACAGCCTATGGCTACACCTTC.

V usage is TRBV11-3 and J usage is TRBJ2-1; no firm D call. With 4 bases removed from V and 7 bases from J, the gap between germline ends came to 8 bases. Per germline, CDR1 SGHNT and CDR2 YENEEA. This CDR3 contains 12 residues. The CDR3 DNA sequence: TGTGCCAGCAGCTCCTACGGGAATGAGCAGTTCTTC. The encoded protein is CASSSYGNEQFF.

The gene calls are TRBV14 and TRBJ2-7; 10 bases match TRBD1. Germline V lookup: CDR1 SGHDN, CDR2 FVKESK. Germline trimming cut 1 base from V and 7 bases from J; bases unmatched to any gene: 13. This CDR3 spans 17 amino acids. CDR3 bases: TGTGCCAGCAGCCAAGGCAGCACGGGACAGGGGTGGAGGGAGCAGTACTTC. Its protein product is CASSQGSTGQGWREQYF. Filled out from reference TRBV14 and TRBJ2-7, the complete variable domain reads EAGVTQFPSHSVIEKGQTVTLRCDPISGHDNLYWYRRVMGKEIKFLLHFVKESKQDESGMPNNRFLAERTGGTYSTLKVQPAELEDSGVYFCASSQGSTGQGWREQYFGPGTRLTVT.

There are many counts of this clone. The chain carries TRBV28 and TRBJ1-6; perhaps TRBD1 as D (5 bases). V was shortened by 2 bases and J by 5 bases, with 13 bases between the two germline ends. CDR3 size: 16 residues. Germline V gene sequence: CDR1 MDHEN, CDR2 SYDVKM. CDR3 nucleotides: TGTGCCAGCAGTTTACACGGTCAGGGTGATAATTCACCCCTCCACTTT. The encoded protein is CASSLHGQGDNSPLHF.

This clone was picked up a small number of times. The chain employs TRBV7-3 and TRBJ1-6; TRBD1 is a possible D gene (5 bases). Germline values: CDR1 SGHTA, CDR2 FQGTGA. V dropped 3 bases and J dropped 5 bases, with 11 bases sitting between them. The CDR3 runs to 15 residues. CDR3 loop: CASSFRDSNNSPLHF. For the CDR3, the DNA is TGTGCCAGCAGCTTCAGAGACAGCAATAATTCACCCCTCCACTTT.